The TCR beta chain described here comes from a study of a mutant IDH1 vaccine in newly diagnosed glioma. Study-wide context: Standard pretreatment was either radiotherapy, temozolomide, or, for most, radiochemotherapy with temozolomide. Study-level results: Changes in the top peripheral T cell clonotypes seemingly had no bearing on pseudoprogression. Immune responses induced by vaccination arose in 93.3% of the patients.

In regard to this clone: The antigen is not known.

V was pared by 0 bases and J by 4 bases, with 10 bases between. There are 14 residues in the CDR3. Per germline, CDR1 MNHEY and CDR2 SVGAGI. The assay was immunoSEQ multiplex PCR, and TCRdb's table has in-frame clones only and misses some. The sample holds around 54,000 clones, 65% to 85% seen once. Time point indicated: baseline, week 1 (first vaccination visit). Treatment reported: pre-vaccination baseline after standard-of-care therapy. Patients carried new grade 3 or 4 IDH1-mutant astrocytomas lacking nuclear ATRX. The chain employs TRBV6-5 and TRBJ2-7; unclear D gene. The sequences come from PBMCs, collected from a glioma patient treated with radiotherapy, temozolomide or both. This clonotype originated in a man between 18 and 29 years old with glioma. CDR3 amino acids: CASSYSAAGYEQYF. Written as DNA, the CDR3 is TGTGCCAGCAGTTACTCGGCCGCCGGTTACGAGCAGTACTTC.